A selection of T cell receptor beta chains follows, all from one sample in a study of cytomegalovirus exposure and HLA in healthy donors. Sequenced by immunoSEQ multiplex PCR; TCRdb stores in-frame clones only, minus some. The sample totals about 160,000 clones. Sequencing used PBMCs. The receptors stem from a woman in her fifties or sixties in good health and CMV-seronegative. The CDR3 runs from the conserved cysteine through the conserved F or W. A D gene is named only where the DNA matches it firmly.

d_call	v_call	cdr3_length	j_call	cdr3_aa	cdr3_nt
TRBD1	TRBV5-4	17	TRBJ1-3	CASSEGQGLHSGNTIYF	TGTGCCAGCAGCGAGGGACAGGGGCTCCACTCTGGAAACACCATATATTTT
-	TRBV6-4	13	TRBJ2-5	CASSKRPKETQYF	TGTGCCAGCAGTAAGCGGCCAAAAGAGACCCAGTACTTC
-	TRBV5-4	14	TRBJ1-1	CASSLPTGNTEAFF	TGTGCCAGCAGCCTCCCGACAGGGAACACTGAAGCTTTCTTT
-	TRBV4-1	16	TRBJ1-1	CASSRLAGSMNTEAFF	TGCGCCAGCAGCCGACTAGCCGGGAGCATGAACACTGAAGCTTTCTTT
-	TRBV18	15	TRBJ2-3	CASSPQGTHTDTQYF	TGTGCCAGCTCACCTCAGGGAACACACACAGATACGCAGTATTTT
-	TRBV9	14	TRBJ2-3	CASSVVLAGDTQYF	TGTGCCAGCAGCGTAGTTCTTGCCGGTGATACGCAGTATTTT
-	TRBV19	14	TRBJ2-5	CASSIQQGVETQYF	TGTGCCAGTAGTATACAACAGGGTGTGGAGACCCAGTACTTC
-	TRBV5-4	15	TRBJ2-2	CASSPMGLNTGELFF	TGTGCCAGCAGCCCTATGGGCTTGAATACCGGGGAGCTGTTTTTT
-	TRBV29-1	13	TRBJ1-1	CSVVALFSPEAFF	TGCAGCGTTGTGGCTCTCTTTTCCCCTGAAGCTTTCTTT
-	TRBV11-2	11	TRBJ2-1	CASSPGNEQFF	TGTGCCAGCAGCCCGGGGAATGAGCAGTTCTTC
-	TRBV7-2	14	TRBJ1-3	CASSLWGLGNTIYF	TGTGCCAGCAGTCTTTGGGGACTTGGAAACACCATATATTTT
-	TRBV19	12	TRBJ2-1	CASSEAYREQFF	TGTGCCAGTAGTGAAGCCTACAGGGAGCAGTTCTTC
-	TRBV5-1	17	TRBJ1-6	CASSTGQGSSYNSPLHF	TGCGCCAGCAGCACGGGTCAGGGGAGCTCCTATAATTCACCCCTCCACTTT
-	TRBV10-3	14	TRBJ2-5	CAISEGRSSETQYF	TGTGCCATCAGTGAGGGCAGGTCTTCGGAGACCCAGTACTTC
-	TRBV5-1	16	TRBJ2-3	CASSLARSDSTDTQYF	TGCGCCAGCAGCTTGGCCCGTAGCGATAGCACAGATACGCAGTATTTT
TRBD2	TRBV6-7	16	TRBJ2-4	CASSYSNRAGVDIQYF	TGTGCCAGCAGTTACTCGAACCGAGCGGGAGTAGACATTCAGTACTTC
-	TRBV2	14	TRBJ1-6	CASTPRGFNSPLHF	TGTGCCAGCACCCCAAGGGGGTTTAATTCACCCCTCCACTTT
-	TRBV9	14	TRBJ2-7	CASSPSGPSYEQYF	TGTGCCAGCAGCCCATCAGGGCCCTCCTACGAGCAGTACTTC
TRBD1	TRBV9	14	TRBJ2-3	CASSPRTGSDTQYF	TGTGCCAGCAGCCCCCGGACAGGCTCGGATACGCAGTATTTT
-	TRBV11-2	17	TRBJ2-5	CASSFDQAQTVFETQYF	TGTGCCAGCAGCTTTGACCAAGCTCAGACAGTCTTTGAGACCCAGTACTTC
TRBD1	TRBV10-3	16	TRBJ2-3	CAISETTGGYTDTQYF	TGTGCCATCAGTGAGACGACAGGGGGCTATACAGATACGCAGTATTTT
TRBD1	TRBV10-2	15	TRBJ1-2	CASSRSDRALYGYTF	TGCGCCAGCAGCCGTTCGGACAGGGCTCTCTATGGCTACACCTTC
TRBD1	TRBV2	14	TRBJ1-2	CASRGTGAFYGYTF	TGTGCCAGCAGGGGGACAGGGGCCTTCTATGGCTACACCTTC
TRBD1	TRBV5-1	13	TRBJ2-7	CASRTGQGDEQYF	TGCGCCAGCAGAACGGGACAGGGCGACGAGCAGTACTTC
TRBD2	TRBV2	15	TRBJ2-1	CASNPSGPSSGEQFF	TGTGCCAGCAACCCTAGCGGTCCCTCCTCGGGGGAGCAGTTCTTC
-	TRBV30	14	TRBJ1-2	CAWSVAGPAYGYTF	TGTGCCTGGAGTGTAGCAGGGCCGGCCTATGGCTACACCTTC
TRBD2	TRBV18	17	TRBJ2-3	CASSPRPLRAGGDTQYF	TGTGCCAGCTCACCAAGGCCCCTCCGGGCGGGGGGAGATACGCAGTATTTT
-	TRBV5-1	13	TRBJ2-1	CASSLDSLNEQFF	TGCGCCAGCAGCTTGGACTCTCTCAATGAGCAGTTCTTC
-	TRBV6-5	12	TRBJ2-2	CASSPDTGELFF	TGTGCCAGCAGTCCCGACACCGGGGAGCTGTTTTTT
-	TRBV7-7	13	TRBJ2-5	CASSLDSQETQYF	TGTGCCAGCAGCCTGGACAGCCAAGAGACCCAGTACTTC
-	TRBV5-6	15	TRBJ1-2	CASSLGGEADYGYTF	TGTGCCAGCAGCTTGGGAGGAGAGGCGGATTATGGCTACACCTTC
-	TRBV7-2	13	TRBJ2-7	CASSSRVTYEQYF	TGTGCCAGCAGCTCCCGGGTGACCTACGAGCAGTACTTC
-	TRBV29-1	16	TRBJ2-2	CSVPRRQESNTGELFF	TGCAGCGTTCCCCGAAGACAGGAGTCGAACACCGGGGAGCTGTTTTTT
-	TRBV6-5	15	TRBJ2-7	CASSYGPGYFYEQYF	TGTGCCAGCAGTTACGGGCCAGGGTATTTTTACGAGCAGTACTTC
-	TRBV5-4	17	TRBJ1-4	CASSRSSQGGRDEKLFF	TGTGCCAGCAGCCGAAGTAGTCAAGGGGGAAGGGATGAAAAACTGTTTTTT
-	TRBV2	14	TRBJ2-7	CASKLTVLTYEQYF	TGTGCCAGCAAATTGACAGTATTAACCTACGAGCAGTACTTC
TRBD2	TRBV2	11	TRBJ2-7	CASSRGGEQYF	TGTGCCAGCAGCCGGGGGGGCGAGCAGTACTTC
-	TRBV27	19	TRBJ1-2	CASSLGGWDGGKSGYGYTF	TGTGCCAGCAGTTTAGGGGGGTGGGACGGGGGAAAGAGCGGCTATGGCTACACCTTC
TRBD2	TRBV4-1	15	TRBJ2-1	CASSQVSGSWFEQFF	TGCGCCAGCAGCCAAGTTAGCGGGTCTTGGTTTGAGCAGTTCTTC
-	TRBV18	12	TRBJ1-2	CASSSKGDGYTF	TGTGCCAGCTCATCCAAGGGGGATGGCTACACCTTC
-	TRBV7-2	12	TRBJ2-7	CASAGPSYEQYF	TGTGCCAGCGCGGGGCCATCCTACGAGCAGTACTTC
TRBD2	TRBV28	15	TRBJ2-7	CASSWISGGVYEQYF	TGTGCCAGCAGTTGGATATCGGGAGGGGTCTACGAGCAGTACTTC
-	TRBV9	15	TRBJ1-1	CASSVAVTGGTEAFF	TGTGCCAGCAGCGTAGCTGTTACAGGCGGCACTGAAGCTTTCTTT
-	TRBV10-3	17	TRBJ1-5	CAISDTNRGSSNQPQHF	TGTGCCATCAGTGATACAAACCGGGGGTCCAGCAATCAGCCCCAGCATTTT
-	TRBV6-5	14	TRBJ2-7	CASSVYTGNYEQYF	TGTGCCAGCAGTGTATATACAGGGAACTACGAGCAGTACTTC
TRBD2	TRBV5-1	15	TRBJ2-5	CASSLLGLQQETQYF	TGCGCCAGCTCCTTACTGGGACTACAACAAGAGACCCAGTACTTC
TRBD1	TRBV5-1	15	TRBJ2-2	CASSPGQGNTGELFF	TGCGCCAGCAGCCCCGGACAGGGCAACACCGGGGAGCTGTTTTTT
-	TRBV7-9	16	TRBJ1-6	CASSPGVNTPSSPLHF	TGTGCCAGCAGCCCGGGAGTGAACACCCCAAGTTCACCCCTCCACTTT
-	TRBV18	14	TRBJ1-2	CASSPNPLNYGYTF	TGTGCCAGCTCACCAAACCCACTTAACTATGGCTACACCTTC
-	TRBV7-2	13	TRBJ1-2	CASSFDSFYGYTF	TGTGCCAGCAGCTTCGACAGTTTCTATGGCTACACCTTC
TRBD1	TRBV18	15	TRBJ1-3	CASSEGQGSGNTIYF	TGTGCCAGCTCAGAAGGACAGGGGAGCGGAAACACCATATATTTT
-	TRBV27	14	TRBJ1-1	CASSHRDKNTEAFF	TGTGCCAGCAGTCACCGGGACAAGAACACTGAAGCTTTCTTT
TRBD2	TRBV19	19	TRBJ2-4	CASSFLAGEGMGAKNIQYF	TGTGCCAGTAGTTTCTTAGCGGGAGAAGGGATGGGAGCCAAAAACATTCAGTACTTC
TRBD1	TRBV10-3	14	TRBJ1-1	CAISEGTGNTEAFF	TGTGCCATCAGTGAAGGGACAGGGAACACTGAAGCTTTCTTT
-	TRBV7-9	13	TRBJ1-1	CASSLAGALEAFF	TGTGCCAGCAGCTTAGCAGGGGCTCTTGAAGCTTTCTTT
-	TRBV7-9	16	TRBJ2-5	CASSLMTGQGGETQYF	TGTGCCAGCAGCTTGATGACCGGACAGGGAGGGGAGACCCAGTACTTC
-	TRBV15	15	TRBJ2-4	CATSSLQGSRDIQYF	TGTGCCACCAGCAGCTTACAGGGCTCGCGGGACATTCAGTACTTC